These 5 T cell receptor beta chains were all obtained from the same sample, sequenced in a study of human T cells and chemical hapten exposure. Each CDR3 protein is one row after TCRdb ran MiXCR on the RACE reads. This sample has about 78,000 distinct CDR3 sequences, with 7.5% to 9.5% found just once. The time point is: patch test 2, 6 weeks after DPC sensitization. Described treatment: therapeutic diphenylcyclopropenone sensitization with weekly scalp DPC. The sequencing used whole blood, collected in connection with sensitization to the hapten diphenylcyclopropenone (DPC). The receptors originated from a woman aged 50 to 60 with alopecia areata. Some clones in this sample may be carry-over from other donors' samples.

This clonotype was counted only a few times. This chain uses TRBV12-3 or TRBV12-4 with TRBJ1-6, with D unclear. Trimming pared 3 bases from V and 7 bases from J, leaving 7 bases between. The CDR3 totals 13 residues. Written as DNA, the CDR3 is TGTGCCAGCAGTTTGGTGACGAATTCACCCCTCCACTTT. As protein: CASSLVTNSPLHF.

The chain employs TRBV12-5 and TRBJ2-2; the D gene is possibly TRBD2 (6 bases). CDR3 size: 15 residues. The V end lost 4 bases, the J end lost 0 bases, and 9 bases lay between the germline ends. CDR1 and CDR2 from the germline V gene are LGHNT and FRNRAP. CDR3 sequence (DNA): TGTGCTAGTGGTTGGGACTTCCCGAACACCGGGGAGCTGTTTTTT. It encodes CASGWDFPNTGELFF.

In nucleotides, the CDR3 is TGTGCCAGCAGCTCACCCGGACAGATGATGACCTACGAGCAGTACTTC. Translating it yields CASSSPGQMMTYEQYF. This sequence joins TRBV5-4 and TRBJ2-7; tentatively, D is TRBD1 (6 bases). Germline V gene lookup returns CDR1 SGHNT and CDR2 YYREEE (reference sequence). Trimming took off 3 bases at V and 2 bases at J, with 18 bases between the two ends. The CDR3 length is 16 residues. Using reference TRBV5-4 and TRBJ2-7 for the parts outside the CDR3, the full variable domain is ETGVTQSPTHLIKTRGQQVTLRCSSQSGHNTVSWYQQALGQGPQFIFQYYREEENGRGNFPPRFSGLQFPNYSSELNVNALELDDSALYLCASSSPGQMMTYEQYFGPGTRLTVT.

The V gene is TRBV7-2, the J gene TRBJ2-6, with 10 positions matching TRBD1. The germline V gene has CDR1 SGHTA and CDR2 FQGNSA. The CDR3 contains 18 residues. Losses at the gene ends were 2 bases for V and 1 base for J; bases not matched to a gene: 5. CDR3 sequence: CASSLLWDRGSGANVLTF. The CDR3, as DNA: TGTGCCAGCAGCTTATTATGGGACAGGGGTTCTGGGGCCAACGTCCTGACTTTC.

This clonotype showed up many times. J is TRBJ2-7 and V is TRBV20-1; D gene unclear. Trimming shortened V by 2 bases and J by 2 bases, and 13 bases separated the two germline ends. The CDR3 loop spans 14 amino acids. The germline V gene has CDR1 DFQATT and CDR2 SNEGSKA (reference sequence). The CDR3 is CSARPTGPAYEQYF. The CDR3 nucleotides are TGCAGTGCTAGACCTACCGGCCCGGCCTACGAGCAGTACTTC.